This TCR beta chain was recovered during a study of Graves' ophthalmopathy and Graves' hyperthyroidism (dated by TCRdb to 2016 to 2019). Some background on the complete study: Hyperthyroidism was considered stable if no progression to ophthalmopathy occurred within 18 months of follow-up. In total, some 140 blood samples were TCR-sequenced: 43 ophthalmopathy, approximately 75 hyperthyroidism and about 17 hyperthyroidism-to-ophthalmopathy patients. In over five hyperthyroidism patients, T-cell repertoires of thyroid tissue and blood were compared. A discovery set of 90 to 100 patients (roughly 43 ophthalmopathy, about 55 stable hyperthyroidism) was enrolled to explore V-J signatures distinguishing ophthalmopathy from hyperthyroidism. Following sampling, methimazole starting at 30 mg daily was administered to hyperthyroidism patients, and high-dose intravenous methylprednisolone was administered to ophthalmopathy patients. The study used TCR beta repertoire signatures to distinguish Graves' ophthalmopathy from Graves' hyperthyroidism and to predict progression to ophthalmopathy. The independent validation cohort included approximately 19 hyperthyroidism patients plus 17 patients who later progressed from hyperthyroidism to ophthalmopathy.

Patients with hyperthyroidism were aged 18 to 65 years, had been newly diagnosed, and had a disease duration of less than 2 months. Patients with other autoimmune diseases, uncontrolled infections, pregnancy or lactation were excluded. Diagnosis relied on clinical symptoms, serum thyroxine, TRAb, thyroid ultrasound and orbital computed tomography. Trizol reagent was used to extract the total RNA, and its quality was then checked on an Agilent 2100 Bioanalyzer. General findings and caveats noted by the study authors: In validation, the model predicted ophthalmopathy progression with roughly 68% sensitivity and roughly 78% specificity; roughly eleven predicted patients were CT-confirmed with GO in a median of about 7.1 months. The 13-signature model separated ophthalmopathy from stable hyperthyroidism with 85% to 90% sensitivity and about 81% specificity in cross-validation, and 80%/75% in the test set. Sample size was not statistically predetermined, and group allocation was not concealed from the investigators. Among expanded thyroid clonotypes with frequency above 0.001, most also showed up in blood, which suggests that blood repertoires may reflect the thyroid immune response.

In regard to this clonotype: The antigen this receptor binds is unknown. No base qualities exist here, and no much larger clone lies one base off it.

For repertoire sequencing, the TCR beta CDR3 regions were amplified from RNA transcripts. The first round was an RT-PCR using HTBI primers with the Qiagen OneStep RT-PCR kit, and this first round was followed by a second-round multiplex PCR, then size selection and purification. Libraries were sequenced paired-end with 100 bp reads on an Illumina HiSeq2000. In the original analysis: SOAPnuke was used to process the reads, throwing out any read that had adapters, had uncalled bases, had a mean Phred below 15, or lacked an exact constant-primer or identifier match. COPE v1.2.5 was used to merge the high-quality paired reads. Clonotypes were defined as unique nucleotide sequences and were aligned to IMGT TRB V, D and J references using MiTCR v1.1. The analysis was limited to V-J combinations with a frequency above 0.0001, which together covered just over 98% of the repertoires. For each V-J combination, a TCR clonal expansion and chaos score was defined as F50 clonal expansion divided by the chaos observed in the TCRdist matrix. Welch's t-statistics and random forest were used to narrow the features down to about twelve V-J combinations, which were then fed into a naive Bayes classifier. Thyroid-blood repertoire similarity was quantified with the Morisita-Horn index. TCRdb itself trimmed the public reads at Q25 with fastp, ran MiXCR and retained productive beta chains. Every entry covers one CDR3 protein and lists the most common genes and DNA from its rows. Clone size and V and J calls follow TCRdb, not the original study. The sample table lists about 500,000 distinct CDR3 sequences, just under 40% of them with a count of one. Of the sample, about 4.2% falls within the top ten clones.

The germline V gene supplies CDR1 SQVTM and CDR2 ANQGSEA. V loses 4 bases, J loses 9 bases, and the germline ends lie 12 bases apart. CDR3 length: 11 amino acids, cysteine to phenylalanine. Left in the record is the CDR3 DNA by itself, 33 bases read in frame from the first base. The V and J segments used are TRBV29-1 and TRBJ1-1; TRBD1 is possibly the D segment (6 matching bases). Sequenced material: peripheral blood or thyroid tissue (not recorded which). The origin of this receptor is an adult man with Graves' hyperthyroidism. This receptor carries the CDR3 CSVGIRGKAFF. The nucleotide sequence is TGCAGCGTTGGAATTAGGGGGAAAGCTTTCTTT.